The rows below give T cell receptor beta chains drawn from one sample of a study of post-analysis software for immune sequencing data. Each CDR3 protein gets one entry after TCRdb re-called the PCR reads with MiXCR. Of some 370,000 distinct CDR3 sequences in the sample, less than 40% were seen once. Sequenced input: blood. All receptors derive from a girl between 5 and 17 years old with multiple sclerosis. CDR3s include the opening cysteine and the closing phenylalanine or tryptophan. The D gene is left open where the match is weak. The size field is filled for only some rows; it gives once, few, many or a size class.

CDR3: CASGPDPGRIGNQPQHF
DNA: TGTGCTAGTGGCCCCGACCCAGGGAGGATAGGCAATCAGCCCCAGCATTTT
D: -
V: TRBV12-5
J: TRBJ1-5
size: -

CDR3: CASSPQGTEGSYGYTF
DNA: TGTGCCAGCAGCCCCCAGGGGACAGAGGGCTCCTATGGCTACACCTTC
D: TRBD1
V: TRBV7-2
J: TRBJ1-2
size: many

CDR3: CASSTSPLAVSSYNEQYF
DNA: TGTGCCAGCAGCACAAGCCCCTTAGCGGTGAGCTCCTACAATGAGCAGTACTTC
D: -
V: TRBV7-3
J: TRBJ2-7
size: -

CDR3: CASSLKVWDMTFF
DNA: TGTGCCAGCAGCTTAAAGGTTTGGGACATGACGTTCTTC
D: -
V: TRBV7-8
J: TRBJ2-1
size: -

CDR3: CASIDPGTSVNEQFF
DNA: TGTGCCAGCATCGATCCCGGGACTAGCGTCAATGAGCAGTTCTTC
D: TRBD2
V: TRBV6-2/TRBV6-3
J: TRBJ2-1
size: few

CDR3: CASSLGQNEQFF
DNA: TGTGCCAGCAGTTTGGGCCAAAATGAGCAGTTCTTC
D: -
V: TRBV12-3/TRBV12-4
J: TRBJ2-1
size: few

CDR3: CASRGLARGYEQYF
DNA: TGTGCCAGCAGAGGGCTAGCGAGAGGGTACGAGCAGTACTTC
D: -
V: TRBV28
J: TRBJ2-7
size: -

CDR3: CASSLGQRGEQYF
DNA: TGTGCCAGCAGCTTAGGCCAACGGGGGGAGCAGTACTTC
D: -
V: TRBV7-9
J: TRBJ2-7
size: -

CDR3: CAIRDRVADTQYF
DNA: TGTGCCATTAGGGACAGGGTGGCAGATACGCAGTATTTT
D: TRBD1
V: TRBV27
J: TRBJ2-3
size: few

CDR3: CASSVRGANQPQHF
DNA: TGTGCCAGCAGTGTCAGGGGAGCTAATCAGCCTCAGCATTTT
D: -
V: TRBV25-1
J: TRBJ1-5
size: -

CDR3: CASSFDGAPMEAFF
DNA: TGTGCCAGCAGCTTCGACGGGGCGCCGATGGAAGCTTTCTTT
D: -
V: TRBV5-8
J: TRBJ1-1
size: -

CDR3: CSARGLRTALNTEAFF
DNA: TGCAGTGCTAGAGGCCTTCGGACAGCTTTGAACACTGAAGCTTTCTTT
D: -
V: TRBV20-1
J: TRBJ1-1
size: few

CDR3: CVSSRDRDYEQYF
DNA: TGCGTCAGCAGCAGGGACAGGGACTACGAGCAGTACTTC
D: TRBD1
V: TRBV5-1
J: TRBJ2-7
size: -

CDR3: CSAPTGGGEQYF
DNA: TGCAGTGCTCCCACAGGGGGCGGGGAGCAGTACTTC
D: TRBD1
V: TRBV20-1
J: TRBJ2-7
size: -

CDR3: CASSVFSETEAFF
DNA: TGTGCCAGCAGTGTATTTAGCGAGACTGAAGCTTTCTTT
D: -
V: TRBV2
J: TRBJ1-1
size: -

CDR3: CASSQPGTGRYEQYF
DNA: TGTGCCAGCAGTCAACCCGGGACAGGCCGCTACGAGCAGTACTTC
D: TRBD1
V: TRBV6-5
J: TRBJ2-7
size: few

CDR3: CASKDRGYSPLHF
DNA: TGTGCCAGCAAGGACAGGGGGTATTCACCCCTCCACTTT
D: TRBD1
V: TRBV6-5
J: TRBJ1-6
size: -

CDR3: CASSQSGSYEQYF
DNA: TGTGCCAGCAGTCAAAGCGGGAGCTACGAGCAGTACTTC
D: TRBD2
V: TRBV12-3/TRBV12-4
J: TRBJ2-7
size: few

CDR3: CASSQTPAAGLSYEQYF
DNA: TGTGCCAGCAGCCAAACCCCCGCGGCAGGGCTTTCCTACGAGCAGTACTTC
D: -
V: TRBV3-1
J: TRBJ2-7
size: once

CDR3: CASSGGRGATNEKLFF
DNA: TGCGCCAGCAGCGGCGGACGAGGAGCAACTAATGAAAAACTGTTTTTT
D: -
V: TRBV5-1
J: TRBJ1-4
size: -

CDR3: CSARVAGGGQDTQYF
DNA: TGCAGTGCTAGAGTTGCGGGCGGGGGGCAGGATACGCAGTATTTT
D: TRBD2
V: TRBV20-1
J: TRBJ2-3
size: few

CDR3: CASSRDGLYGYTF
DNA: TGCGCCAGCAGCCGGGACGGACTCTATGGCTACACCTTC
D: -
V: TRBV4-3
J: TRBJ1-2
size: -